This T cell receptor (beta chain) was captured in a study of blood T cell repertoires in COVID-19. V was pared by 2 bases and J by 11 bases, with 10 bases of the junction left unmatched. This CDR3 comprises 14 residues. Looked up from germline, CDR1 is KGHDR and CDR2 is SFDVKD. Method: immunoSEQ multiplex PCR; TCRdb's copy keeps in-frame clones and lacks some. This table has roughly 200,000 clones, about 87% appearing once. The sequenced sample consisted of peripheral blood. This receptor was obtained from a man between 65 and 85 years old with acute or convalescent COVID-19. This chain uses TRBV24-1 with TRBJ1-1, with TRBD1 matching over 7 bases. As DNA, the CDR3 is TGTGCCACCAGTGATTCGGCGGGACAGAGGGCCGCTTTCTTT. This translates into CATSDSAGQRAAFF.